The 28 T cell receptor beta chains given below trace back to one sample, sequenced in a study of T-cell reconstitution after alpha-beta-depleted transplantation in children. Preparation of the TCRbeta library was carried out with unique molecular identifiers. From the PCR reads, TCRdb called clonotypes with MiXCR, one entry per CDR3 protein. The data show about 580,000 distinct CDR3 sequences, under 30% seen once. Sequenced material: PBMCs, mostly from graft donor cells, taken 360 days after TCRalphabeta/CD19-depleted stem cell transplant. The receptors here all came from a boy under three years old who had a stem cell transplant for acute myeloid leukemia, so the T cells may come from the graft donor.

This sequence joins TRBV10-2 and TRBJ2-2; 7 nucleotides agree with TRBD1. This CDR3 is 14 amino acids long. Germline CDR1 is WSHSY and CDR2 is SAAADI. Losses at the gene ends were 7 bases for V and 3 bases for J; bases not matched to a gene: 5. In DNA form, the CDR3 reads TGCGCCAGCAAGTACAGGGGCGACACCGGGGAGCTGTTTTTT. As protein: CASKYRGDTGELFF.

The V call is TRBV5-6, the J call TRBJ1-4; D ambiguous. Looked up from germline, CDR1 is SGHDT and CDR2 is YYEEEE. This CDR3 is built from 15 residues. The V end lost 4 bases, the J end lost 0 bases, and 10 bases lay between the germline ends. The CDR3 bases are TGTGCCAGCAGCCCCGGTTGGACAACTAATGAAAAACTGTTTTTT. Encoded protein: CASSPGWTTNEKLFF.

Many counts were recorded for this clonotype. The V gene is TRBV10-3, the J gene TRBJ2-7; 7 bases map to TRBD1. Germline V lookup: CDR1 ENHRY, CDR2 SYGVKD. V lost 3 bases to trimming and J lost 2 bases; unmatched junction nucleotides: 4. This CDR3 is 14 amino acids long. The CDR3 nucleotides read TGTGCCATCAGTGAAACGACAGGGCCCTACGAGCAGTACTTC. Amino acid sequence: CAISETTGPYEQYF.

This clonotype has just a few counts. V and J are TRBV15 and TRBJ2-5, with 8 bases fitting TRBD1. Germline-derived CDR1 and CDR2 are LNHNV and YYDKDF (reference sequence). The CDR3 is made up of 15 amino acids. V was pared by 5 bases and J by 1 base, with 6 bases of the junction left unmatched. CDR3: CATSLDQGAQETQYF. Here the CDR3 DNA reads TGTGCCACCAGCTTGGACCAGGGGGCCCAAGAGACCCAGTACTTC.

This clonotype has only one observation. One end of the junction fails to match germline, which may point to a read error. As DNA, the CDR3 is TGCGGTATTGGGACAGCGGCGCGGGAGCTGTTTTTT. Its translation: CGIGTAARELFF. This chain uses TRBV2 with TRBJ2-2, with 7 bases aligning to TRBD1. CDR1 is SNHLY, CDR2 FYNNEI, per germline. The CDR3 covers 12 residues.

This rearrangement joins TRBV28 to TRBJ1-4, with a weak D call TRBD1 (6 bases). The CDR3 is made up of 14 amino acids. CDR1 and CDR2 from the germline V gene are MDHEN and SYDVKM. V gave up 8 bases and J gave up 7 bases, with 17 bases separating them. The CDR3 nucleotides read TGTGCCAGCTGGGGGGCAGGCAATCTTGAAAAACTGTTTTTT. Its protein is CASWGAGNLEKLFF.

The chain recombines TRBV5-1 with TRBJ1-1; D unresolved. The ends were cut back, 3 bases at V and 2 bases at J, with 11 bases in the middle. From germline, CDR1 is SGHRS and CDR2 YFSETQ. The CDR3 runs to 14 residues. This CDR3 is CASSSTSSNTEAFF. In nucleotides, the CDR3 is TGCGCCAGCAGCTCCACAAGCTCAAACACTGAAGCTTTCTTT.

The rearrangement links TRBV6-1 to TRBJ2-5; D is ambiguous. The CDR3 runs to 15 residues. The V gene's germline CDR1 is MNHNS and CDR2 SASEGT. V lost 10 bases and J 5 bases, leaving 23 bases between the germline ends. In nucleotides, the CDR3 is TGTGCCACCTCCGTCCCCGGGTTAGACGGGGAGACCCAGTACTTC. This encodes CATSVPGLDGETQYF.

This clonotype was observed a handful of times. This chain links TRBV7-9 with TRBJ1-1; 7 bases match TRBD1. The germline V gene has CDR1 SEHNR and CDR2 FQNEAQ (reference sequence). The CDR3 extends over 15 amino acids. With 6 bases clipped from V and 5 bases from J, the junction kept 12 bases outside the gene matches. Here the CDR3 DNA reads TGTGCCAGCAGTCGACAGGGAGGGGGTGGGACTGAAGCTTTCTTT. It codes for CASSRQGGGGTEAFF. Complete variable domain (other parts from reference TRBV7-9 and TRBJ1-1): DTGVSQNPRHKITKRGQNVTFRCDPISEHNRLYWYRQTLGQGPEFLTYFQNEAQLEKSRLLSDRFSAERPKGSFSTLEIQRTEQGDSAMYLCASSRQGGGGTEAFFGQGTRLTVV.

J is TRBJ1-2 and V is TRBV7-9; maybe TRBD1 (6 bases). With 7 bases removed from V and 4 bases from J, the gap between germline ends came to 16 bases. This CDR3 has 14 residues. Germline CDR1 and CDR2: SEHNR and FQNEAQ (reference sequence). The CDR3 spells CASTTRTASYGYTF. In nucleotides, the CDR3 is TGTGCCAGCACCACCAGGACAGCTAGCTATGGCTACACCTTC. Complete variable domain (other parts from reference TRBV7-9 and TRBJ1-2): DTGVSQNPRHKITKRGQNVTFRCDPISEHNRLYWYRQTLGQGPEFLTYFQNEAQLEKSRLLSDRFSAERPKGSFSTLEIQRTEQGDSAMYLCASTTRTASYGYTFGSGTRLTVV.

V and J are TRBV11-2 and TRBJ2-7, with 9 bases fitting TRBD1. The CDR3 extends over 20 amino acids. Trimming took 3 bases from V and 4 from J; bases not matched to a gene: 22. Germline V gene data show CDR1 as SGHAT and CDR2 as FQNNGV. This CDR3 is CASSLRDRALSGRAVYEQYF. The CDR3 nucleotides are TGTGCCAGCAGCTTGAGGGACAGGGCCCTTAGTGGCAGGGCCGTTTACGAGCAGTACTTC. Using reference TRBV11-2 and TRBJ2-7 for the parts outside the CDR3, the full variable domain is EAGVAQSPRYKIIEKRQSVAFWCNPISGHATLYWYQQILGQGPKLLIQFQNNGVVDDSQLPKDRFSAERLKGVDSTLKIQPAKLEDSAVYLCASSLRDRALSGRAVYEQYFGPGTRLTVT.

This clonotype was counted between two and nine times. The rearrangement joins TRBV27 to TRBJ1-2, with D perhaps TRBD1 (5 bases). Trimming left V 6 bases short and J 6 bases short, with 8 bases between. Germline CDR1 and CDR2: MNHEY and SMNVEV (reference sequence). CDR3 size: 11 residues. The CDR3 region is CASSPGHGYTF. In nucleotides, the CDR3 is TGTGCCAGCAGCCCGGGACATGGCTACACCTTC.

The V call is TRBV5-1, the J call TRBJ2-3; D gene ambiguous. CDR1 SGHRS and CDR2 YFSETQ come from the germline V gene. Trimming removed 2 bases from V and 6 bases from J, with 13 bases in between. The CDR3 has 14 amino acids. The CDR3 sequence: CASSLSVIRDTQYF. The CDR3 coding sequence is TGCGCCAGCAGCTTATCGGTAATTCGGGATACGCAGTATTTT.

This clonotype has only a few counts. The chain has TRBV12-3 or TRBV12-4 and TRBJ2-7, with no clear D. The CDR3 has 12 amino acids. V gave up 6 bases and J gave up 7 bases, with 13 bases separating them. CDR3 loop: CASSFPTGEQYF. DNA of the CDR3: TGTGCCAGCAGCTTCCCTACCGGGGAGCAGTACTTC.

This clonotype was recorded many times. The CDR3 DNA reads as TGTGCCAGCAGCTTGGCGGGACAGCTCGCCGCCTACGAGCAGTACGTC. It specifies CASSLAGQLAAYEQYV. The chain combines TRBV5-6 with TRBJ2-7; TRBD1 agrees at 7 bases. V gave up 0 bases and J gave up 2 bases; unmatched junction bases: 8. CDR1 SGHDT and CDR2 YYEEEE come from the germline V gene. The CDR3 extends over 16 amino acids.

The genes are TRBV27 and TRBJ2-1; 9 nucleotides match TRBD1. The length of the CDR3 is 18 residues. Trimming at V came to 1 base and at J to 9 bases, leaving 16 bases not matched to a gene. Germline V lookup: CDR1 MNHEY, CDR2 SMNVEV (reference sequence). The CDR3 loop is CASSLFPTVGQGRSEQFF. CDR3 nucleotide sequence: TGTGCCAGCAGTTTATTTCCCACGGTAGGACAGGGGCGTAGTGAGCAGTTCTTC.

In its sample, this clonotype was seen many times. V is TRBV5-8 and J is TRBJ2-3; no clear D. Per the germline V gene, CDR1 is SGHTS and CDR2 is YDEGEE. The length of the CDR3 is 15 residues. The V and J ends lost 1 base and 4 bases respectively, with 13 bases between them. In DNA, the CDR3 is TGTGCCAGCAGCTTGAATCCCGGCAGTCCAGATACGCAGTATTTT. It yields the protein CASSLNPGSPDTQYF.

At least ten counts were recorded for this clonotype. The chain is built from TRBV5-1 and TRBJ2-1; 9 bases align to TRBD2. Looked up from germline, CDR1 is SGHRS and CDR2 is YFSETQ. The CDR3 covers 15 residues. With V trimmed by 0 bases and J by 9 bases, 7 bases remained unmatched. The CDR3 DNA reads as TGCGCCAGCAGCTTGGGCGGCGGGGGGGCCGGTGAGCAGTTCTTC. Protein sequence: CASSLGGGGAGEQFF.

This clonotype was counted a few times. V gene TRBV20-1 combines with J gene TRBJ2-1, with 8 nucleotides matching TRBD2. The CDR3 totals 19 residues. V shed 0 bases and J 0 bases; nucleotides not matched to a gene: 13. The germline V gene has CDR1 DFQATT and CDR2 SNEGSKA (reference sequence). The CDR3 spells CSARDHPGRGVTSYNEQFF. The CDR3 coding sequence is TGCAGTGCTAGAGATCACCCCGGGCGGGGGGTGACCTCCTACAATGAGCAGTTCTTC.

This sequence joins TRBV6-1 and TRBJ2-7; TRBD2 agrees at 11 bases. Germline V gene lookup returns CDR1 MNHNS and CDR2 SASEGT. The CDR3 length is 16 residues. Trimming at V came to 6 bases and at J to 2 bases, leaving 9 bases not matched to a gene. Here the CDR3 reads CASSQLTSGGPYEQYF. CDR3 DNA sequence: TGTGCCAGCAGCCAACTTACTAGCGGGGGACCCTACGAGCAGTACTTC.

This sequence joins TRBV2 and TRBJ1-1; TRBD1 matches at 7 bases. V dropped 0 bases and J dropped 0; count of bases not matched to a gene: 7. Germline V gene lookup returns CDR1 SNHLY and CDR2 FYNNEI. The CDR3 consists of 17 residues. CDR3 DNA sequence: TGTGCCAGCAGTGAAGCGGGAGACAGGGTCGTGAACACTGAAGCTTTCTTT. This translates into CASSEAGDRVVNTEAFF.

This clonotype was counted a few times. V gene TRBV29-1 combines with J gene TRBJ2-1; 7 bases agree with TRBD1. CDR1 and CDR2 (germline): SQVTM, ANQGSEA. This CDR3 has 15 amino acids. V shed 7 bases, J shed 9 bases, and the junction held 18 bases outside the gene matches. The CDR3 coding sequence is TGCAGCGCAGCCTTACCTCCGGGACAGTGGGGTGAGCAGTTCTTC. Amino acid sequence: CSAALPPGQWGEQFF.

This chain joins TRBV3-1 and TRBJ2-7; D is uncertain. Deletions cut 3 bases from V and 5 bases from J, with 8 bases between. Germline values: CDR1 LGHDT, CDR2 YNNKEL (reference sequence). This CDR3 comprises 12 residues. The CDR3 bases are TGTGCCAGCAGCCAGTTAACAGACGAGCAGTACTTC. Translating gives CASSQLTDEQYF.

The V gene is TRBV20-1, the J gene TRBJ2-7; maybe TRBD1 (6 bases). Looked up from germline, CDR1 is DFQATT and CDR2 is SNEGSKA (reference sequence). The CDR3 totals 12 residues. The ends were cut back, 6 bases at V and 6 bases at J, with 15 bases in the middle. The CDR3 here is CSATGTFSEQYV. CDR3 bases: TGCAGTGCCACGGGGACATTTTCCGAGCAGTACGTC.

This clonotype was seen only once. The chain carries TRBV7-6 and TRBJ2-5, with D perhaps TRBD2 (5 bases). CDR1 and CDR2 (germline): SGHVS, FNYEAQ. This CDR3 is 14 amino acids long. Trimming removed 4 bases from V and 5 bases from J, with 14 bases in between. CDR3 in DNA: TGTGCCAGCAGCTCACGGTCGGGGTTCGAGACCCAGTACTTC. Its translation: CASSSRSGFETQYF.

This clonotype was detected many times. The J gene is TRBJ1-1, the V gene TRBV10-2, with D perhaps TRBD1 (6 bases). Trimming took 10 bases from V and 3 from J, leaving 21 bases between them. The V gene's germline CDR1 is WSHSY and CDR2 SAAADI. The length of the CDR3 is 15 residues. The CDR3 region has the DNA TGCGCCACCACGTCGAACAGGGTCTCCTACACTGAAGCTTTCTTT. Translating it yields CATTSNRVSYTEAFF.

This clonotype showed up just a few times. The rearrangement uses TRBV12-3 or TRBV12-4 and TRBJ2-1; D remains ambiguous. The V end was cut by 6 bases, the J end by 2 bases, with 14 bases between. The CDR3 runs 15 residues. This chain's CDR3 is CASSPDRKAYNEQFF. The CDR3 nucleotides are TGTGCCAGCAGCCCCGACCGAAAGGCCTACAATGAGCAGTTCTTC.

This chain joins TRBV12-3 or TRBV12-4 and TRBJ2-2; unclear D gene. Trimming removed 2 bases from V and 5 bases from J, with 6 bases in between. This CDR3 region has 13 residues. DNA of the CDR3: TGTGCCAGCAGTTTACTAGTAACCGGGGAGCTGTTTTTT. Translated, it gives CASSLLVTGELFF.